Each of the 21 T cell receptor beta chains below was sequenced from the same sample in a study of Tregs in tolerant kidney transplant recipients. TCRdb keeps only in-frame clones here, not all; method: immunoSEQ multiplex PCR. The sample holds about 69,000 clones, about 89% seen once. The material was CD4+ T cells from blood, obtained before the transplant. The receptors come from a human donor who received a combined kidney and bone marrow transplant.

This chain uses TRBV10-1 with TRBJ2-1; 8 bases match TRBD2. There are 13 residues in the CDR3. V lost 8 bases, J lost 5 bases, and 5 bases stayed unmatched. The germline gives CDR1 WNHNN, CDR2 SYGVQD (reference sequence). CDR3 sequence (DNA): TGCGCCAGCGTTCGGGAGGGCCACAATGAGCAGTTCTTC. It yields the protein CASVREGHNEQFF.

In its sample, this clone was seen a few times. The rearrangement uses TRBV28 and TRBJ1-1, with 7 bases lining up with TRBD1. This CDR3 region has 12 residues. Germline CDR1 is MDHEN and CDR2 is SYDVKM. J lost 10 bases, V lost 6 bases, and 8 bases had no gene match. CDR3 DNA sequence: TGTGCCAGCAGAAGACAGGGTTTGGGAGCTTTCTTT. Translated, it gives CASRRQGLGAFF.

CDR3: CASSQVLTSGRAASYEQYF. CDR3 nucleotides: TGCGCCAGCAGCCAAGTCCTGACTAGCGGGAGGGCCGCCTCCTACGAGCAGTACTTC. The chain couples TRBV4-1 to TRBJ2-7, with TRBD2 matching over 14 bases. J was trimmed by 0 bases and V by 1 base; bases with no gene match: 8. Germline CDR1 reads MGHRA; CDR2 reads YSYEKL. This CDR3 contains 19 residues.

The chain combines TRBV28 with TRBJ1-1; D is unresolved. From germline, CDR1 is MDHEN and CDR2 SYDVKM. CDR3 size: 12 residues. V was cut by 1 base and J by 8 bases, with 8 bases left in between. The CDR3: CASSLSFQEAFF. The CDR3 DNA sequence: TGTGCCAGCAGTTTATCCTTCCAGGAAGCTTTCTTT.

V usage is TRBV29-1 and J usage is TRBJ1-1; 7 bases map to TRBD1. Trimming removed 5 bases from V and 4 bases from J; junction bases left unmatched: 4. CDR3 length: 12 amino acids. Germline lookup yields CDR1 SQVTM and CDR2 ANQGSEA. The CDR3 bases are TGCAGCGTTACGGACAGGCCCACTGAAGCTTTCTTT. This encodes CSVTDRPTEAFF.

The gene calls are TRBV19 and TRBJ1-5, with D possibly TRBD1 on 5 matching bases. The CDR3 length is 13 residues. Per the germline V gene, CDR1 is LNHDA and CDR2 is SQIVND (reference sequence). Trimming took off 5 bases at V and 6 bases at J, with 11 bases between the two ends. The CDR3 loop is CASSQGGGQPQHF. CDR3 coding DNA: TGTGCCAGTAGTCAGGGAGGCGGTCAGCCCCAGCATTTT.

This chain links TRBV27 with TRBJ1-2, with 9 bases aligning to TRBD1. The length of the CDR3 is 15 residues. CDR1 MNHEY and CDR2 SMNVEV come from the germline V gene (reference sequence). With 5 bases clipped from V and 8 bases from J, the junction kept 12 bases outside the gene matches. CDR3 in DNA: TGTGCCAGCAGTCCGAACAGGGGGCTGGTGGCGGGCTACACCTTC. Protein product: CASSPNRGLVAGYTF.

The chain combines TRBV18 with TRBJ1-1; D not resolved. Per germline, CDR1 KGHSH and CDR2 LQKENI. Trimming removed 3 bases from V and 5 bases from J, with 16 bases in between. This CDR3 is built from 15 residues. The CDR3 here is CASSPQDGGETEAFF. The CDR3 DNA reads as TGTGCCAGCTCACCTCAAGACGGTGGAGAGACTGAAGCTTTCTTT.

This clone was seen once. This chain joins TRBV7-8 and TRBJ2-7; TRBD2 aligns across 7 bases. The CDR3 is made up of 18 amino acids. Per the germline V gene, CDR1 is SGHVS and CDR2 is FQNEAQ. The junction had 17 bases not matched to a gene; V was cut back by 4 bases and J by 2 bases. The CDR3 region has the DNA TGTGCCAGCAGCTCCGCCCGGTTTCGGCTAGCGGAGGCCTACGAGCAGTACTTC. The encoded protein is CASSSARFRLAEAYEQYF.

The chain joins TRBV7-9 to TRBJ1-5; TRBD1 aligns across 8 bases. V was clipped by 4 bases and J by 0 bases; unmatched bases: 14. The CDR3 has 19 amino acids. The germline gives CDR1 SEHNR, CDR2 FQNEAQ (reference sequence). CDR3 amino acids: CASSSGTGGRVYSNQPQHF. The CDR3 DNA follows: TGTGCCAGCAGCTCCGGGACAGGCGGGAGGGTATATAGCAATCAGCCCCAGCATTTT.

This chain connects TRBV7-8 to TRBJ1-4; 7 nucleotides line up with TRBD1. Germline V lookup: CDR1 SGHVS, CDR2 FQNEAQ. Germline trimming cut 5 bases from V and 14 bases from J; bases unmatched to any gene: 8. The length of the CDR3 is 12 residues. The CDR3 DNA reads TGTGCCAGCAGCAAAAAGGGACAGCTTCTGTTTTTT. Residues: CASSKKGQLLFF.

This rearrangement joins TRBV4-1 to TRBJ1-3; the D is unclear. This CDR3 contains 15 residues. In germline, CDR1 is MGHRA, CDR2 YSYEKL. V was trimmed by 2 bases and J by 4 bases, leaving 12 bases between them. CDR3 DNA sequence: TGCGCCAGCAGCCAATTAGATCTACAGGGAAACACCATATATTTT. It yields the protein CASSQLDLQGNTIYF.

J is TRBJ2-7 and V is TRBV7-8, with TRBD2 matching 11 bases. CDR3 length: 15 amino acids. Germline V gene data show CDR1 as SGHVS and CDR2 as FQNEAQ. The V and J ends lost 4 bases and 4 bases, in that order; junction bases with no gene match: 6. In DNA, the CDR3 is TGTGCCAGCAGCTGGGGGACTAGCGGAAGTTACGAGCAGTACTTC. Translated, it gives CASSWGTSGSYEQYF.

The chain uses TRBV19 and TRBJ2-2; D is ambiguous. The CDR3 length is 15 residues. Germline V lookup: CDR1 LNHDA, CDR2 SQIVND (reference sequence). V lost 3 bases, J lost 2 bases, and 10 bases lay in between. CDR3 region: CASSIRSQNTGELFF. In DNA, the CDR3 is TGTGCCAGTAGTATTAGGAGCCAAAACACCGGGGAGCTGTTTTTT.

The chain joins TRBV30 to TRBJ1-2; a possible D gene is TRBD1 (6 bases). Trimming shortened V by 2 bases and J by 4 bases, and 14 bases separated the two germline ends. The CDR3 runs to 14 residues. Looked up from germline, CDR1 is GTSNPN and CDR2 is SVGIG (reference sequence). CDR3 loop: CAWSLDSLSYGYTF. The CDR3 coding sequence is TGTGCCTGGAGTCTGGACAGTCTAAGCTATGGCTACACCTTC.

The genes are TRBV18 and TRBJ2-3, with 7 bases matching TRBD2. CDR3 length equals 16 residues. V lost 3 bases to trimming and J lost 1 base; unmatched junction nucleotides: 7. Germline lookup yields CDR1 KGHSH and CDR2 LQKENI. The CDR3 DNA sequence: TGTGCCAGCTCACCCCTAGCGGCCCGGGGCACAGATACGCAGTATTTT. As protein: CASSPLAARGTDTQYF.

The chain has TRBV28 and TRBJ1-2; tentatively, D is TRBD1 (5 bases). V lost 6 bases, J lost 5 bases, and 16 bases lay in between. Per the germline V gene, CDR1 is MDHEN and CDR2 is SYDVKM. There are 14 residues in the CDR3. The CDR3 sequence is CASRDSYKIYGYTF. In nucleotides, the CDR3 is TGTGCCAGCAGAGACAGTTACAAAATTTATGGCTACACCTTC.

The chain carries TRBV5-1 and TRBJ2-5; a weak D match, TRBD2 (6 bases). V was cut by 6 bases and J by 1 base, with 16 bases left in between. The germline V gene encodes CDR1 SGHRS and CDR2 YFSETQ. The CDR3 has 15 amino acids. The CDR3 sequence is CASTQTPGAQETQYF. For the CDR3, the DNA is TGCGCCAGCACCCAAACACCGGGAGCCCAAGAGACCCAGTACTTC.

This clone is a singleton in its sample. This chain links TRBV5-1 with TRBJ1-5, with 9 bases that match TRBD1. The CDR3 is 15 residues long. Germline-derived CDR1 and CDR2 are SGHRS and YFSETQ. V shed 0 bases and J 5 bases; nucleotides not matched to a gene: 3. The CDR3 region has the DNA TGCGCCAGCAGCTTGGGGGGACAGGGCTATCAGCCCCAGCATTTT. Residues: CASSLGGQGYQPQHF.

This chain joins TRBV5-1 and TRBJ1-5; 8 bases map to TRBD1. CDR3 length: 14 residues. Germline-derived CDR1 and CDR2 are SGHRS and YFSETQ. With V trimmed by 0 bases and J by 6 bases, 2 bases remained unmatched. The CDR3 bases are TGCGCCAGCAGCTTGGACCAGGGGGCTCAGCCCCAGCATTTT. Residues: CASSLDQGAQPQHF.

The chain recombines TRBV7-3 with TRBJ2-3; TRBD2 aligns across 10 bases. J lost 0 bases, V lost 5 bases, and 5 bases had no gene match. This CDR3 is built from 16 residues. CDR1 is SGHTA, CDR2 FQGTGA, per germline. CDR3: CASSPGTSASTDTQYF. In DNA, the CDR3 is TGTGCCAGCAGCCCTGGGACTAGCGCAAGCACAGATACGCAGTATTTT.